This TCR beta chain was recorded in a study of T cells after yellow fever vaccination. The study, taken as a whole, reports: Weaker in magnitude, the secondary response showed a faster peak on day 5 versus 15.

By 5'RACE template switching, TCR cDNA was produced, with a universal primer site and UMIs added in the process. MiXCR was run by TCRdb on the 5' RACE reads, yielding one entry per CDR3 protein. The sample gives 450,000 to 550,000 distinct CDR3 sequences, roughly 22% of which show up once; 15% to 20% is in the top ten. Comments on this clonotype: Its antigen is not known.

The TCR comes from a man younger than 35 who received the YFV17D yellow fever vaccine. This specimen consisted of PBMCs, obtained 21 days after the first yellow fever vaccination.

The CDR3 DNA sequence: TGTGCCAGCAGCTCAGCCAACGGGGCCGCGAACACCGGGGAGCTGTTTTTT. Translation gives CASSSANGAANTGELFF. The gene calls are TRBV11-3 and TRBJ2-2; perhaps D is TRBD1 or TRBD2 (5 bases each). Germline values: CDR1 SGHNT, CDR2 YENEEA. This CDR3 region has 17 residues. Trimming shortened V by 4 bases and J by 0 bases, and 15 bases separated the two germline ends. Based on the CDR3 plus reference TRBV11-3 and TRBJ2-2, the full variable domain is EAGVVQSPRYKIIEKKQPVAFWCNPISGHNTLYWYLQNLGQGPELLIRYENEEAVDDSQLPKDRFSAERLKGVDSTLKIQPAELGDSAVYLCASSSANGAANTGELFFGEGSRLTVL.